The 27 T cell receptor beta chains listed next were all sequenced from one sample in a study of blood T cell repertoires in COVID-19. Repertoires were generated with immunoSEQ multiplex PCR, while TCRdb's copy carries only in-frame clones and drops some. The sample has around 67,000 clones, more than 75% seen once. The sample was peripheral blood. The receptor source for this set is a man aged 50 or older with active COVID-19.

This clone showed up just once. This rearrangement joins TRBV19 to TRBJ1-1, with D perhaps TRBD1 (6 bases). Germline V gives CDR1 LNHDA, CDR2 SQIVND (reference sequence). Trimming pared 5 bases from V and 5 bases from J, leaving 18 bases between. The CDR3 runs 15 residues. The CDR3 nucleotides are TGTGCCAGTAGTCCGTCCAACAGGGTAGGGACTGAAGCTTTCTTT. Amino acid sequence: CASSPSNRVGTEAFF. Looking up the rest from reference TRBV19 and TRBJ1-1 gives the full variable domain: DGGITQSPKYLFRKEGQNVTLSCEQNLNHDAMYWYRQDPGQGLRLIYYSQIVNDFQKGDIAEGYSVSREKKESFPLTVTSAQKNPTAFYLCASSPSNRVGTEAFFGQGTRLTVV.

The chain uses TRBV27 and TRBJ2-1, with 10 bases that match TRBD2. The CDR3 is made up of 16 amino acids. Looked up from germline, CDR1 is MNHEY and CDR2 is SMNVEV (reference sequence). J lost 4 bases, V lost 5 bases, and 8 bases had no gene match. The CDR3 here is CASSGPGLAPYNEQFF. The CDR3 DNA is TGTGCCAGCAGTGGTCCGGGACTAGCGCCATACAATGAGCAGTTCTTC.

The V and J genes are TRBV11-3 and TRBJ1-3; 7 positions agree with TRBD1. Germline V gene lookup returns CDR1 SGHNT and CDR2 YENEEA. The CDR3 extends over 15 amino acids. V shed 5 bases, J shed 0 bases, and the junction held 4 bases outside the gene matches. For the CDR3, the DNA is TGTGCCAGCAGCCGTACAGGGGACTCTGGAAACACCATATATTTT. It codes for CASSRTGDSGNTIYF. The variable domain in full, completed from reference TRBV11-3 and TRBJ1-3, reads EAGVVQSPRYKIIEKKQPVAFWCNPISGHNTLYWYLQNLGQGPELLIRYENEEAVDDSQLPKDRFSAERLKGVDSTLKIQPAELGDSAVYLCASSRTGDSGNTIYFGEGSWLTVV.

The rearrangement links TRBV4-1 to TRBJ2-3; D possibly corresponds to TRBD2 (6 bases). The CDR3 consists of 17 residues. Trimming left V 1 base short and J 4 bases short, with 18 bases between. Germline V gene data show CDR1 as MGHRA and CDR2 as YSYEKL. CDR3 amino acids: CASSQVGGLIGADTQYF. As DNA, the CDR3 is TGCGCCAGCAGCCAAGTTGGAGGGTTAATCGGCGCAGATACGCAGTATTTT.

DNA for the CDR3: TGCAGCGTTGAAAGGGCAGGTGGGAGAGGCTACACCTTC. Its protein is CSVERAGGRGYTF. This chain uses TRBV29-1 with TRBJ1-2, with D hard to call. Germline V lookup: CDR1 SQVTM, CDR2 ANQGSEA. This CDR3 has 13 residues. The V gene lost 2 bases and the J gene lost 8 bases, with 15 bases spanning the gap.

The chain uses TRBV6-5 and TRBJ2-7, with 13 bases fitting TRBD2. After removal of 6 bases from V and 4 bases from J, the junction contained 6 bases not matched to a gene. The CDR3 has 15 residues. Per the germline V gene, CDR1 is MNHEY and CDR2 is SVGAGI. CDR3 amino acids: CASRSVGLAGYEQYF. The CDR3 region has the DNA TGTGCCAGCAGGTCTGTGGGACTAGCGGGGTACGAGCAGTACTTC.

This sequence joins TRBV28 and TRBJ2-1; 14 bases are shared with TRBD2. This CDR3 is built from 18 residues. J lost 2 bases, V lost 6 bases, and 9 bases had no gene match. In germline, CDR1 is MDHEN, CDR2 SYDVKM. CDR3 sequence reads: CASRRLAGGVGAYNEQFF. CDR3 nucleotides: TGTGCCAGCAGGAGACTAGCGGGAGGGGTTGGGGCCTACAATGAGCAGTTCTTC. Full variable domain (outside the CDR3, taken from reference TRBV28 and TRBJ2-1): DVKVTQSSRYLVKRTGEKVFLECVQDMDHENMFWYRQDPGLGLRLIYFSYDVKMKEKGDIPEGYSVSREKKERFSLILESASTNQTSMYLCASRRLAGGVGAYNEQFFGPGTRLTVL.

This clone was observed once. The V call is TRBV6-5, the J call TRBJ2-5, with 10 positions matching TRBD2. Germline CDR1 and CDR2: MNHEY and SVGAGI. The CDR3 consists of 14 residues. V dropped 7 bases and J dropped 4; count of bases not matched to a gene: 6. This chain's CDR3 is CASKSSGRGETQYF. The CDR3 nucleotides read TGTGCCAGCAAATCTAGCGGGAGAGGAGAGACCCAGTACTTC.

The CDR3, as DNA: TGTGCCAGTAGTAACTTCGGGGTTGGCGGGGAGCTGTTTTTT. It codes for CASSNFGVGGELFF. The rearrangement uses TRBV19 and TRBJ2-2, with D tentatively TRBD2 (5 bases). Germline V gene lookup returns CDR1 LNHDA and CDR2 SQIVND (reference sequence). This CDR3 contains 14 residues. V lost 4 bases and J 7 bases, leaving 13 bases between the germline ends.

The chain carries TRBV19 and TRBJ1-2, with D tentatively TRBD1 (6 bases). With 8 bases removed from V and 0 bases from J, the gap between germline ends came to 16 bases. This CDR3 is built from 15 residues. Germline V gene data show CDR1 as LNHDA and CDR2 as SQIVND (reference sequence). CDR3 DNA sequence: TGTGCCAGTGGAGGACTCGACAGGCCTAACTATGGCTACACCTTC. This gives the protein CASGGLDRPNYGYTF.

J is TRBJ2-5 and V is TRBV28; D may be TRBD1 (7 bases). Per the germline V gene, CDR1 is MDHEN and CDR2 is SYDVKM. Trimming removed 8 bases at V and 0 bases at J, with 22 bases between. The CDR3 contains 17 residues. DNA of the CDR3: TGTGCCAGCCAAAACTACGGGGGCCAGGGGGACCAAGAGACCCAGTACTTC. Translating it yields CASQNYGGQGDQETQYF.

V is TRBV27 and J is TRBJ2-5, with D unresolved. The ends were cut back, 3 bases at V and 4 bases at J, with 18 bases in the middle. CDR3 length equals 16 residues. The germline V gene encodes CDR1 MNHEY and CDR2 SMNVEV (reference sequence). CDR3 amino acids: CASSFRWAFRLETQYF. For the CDR3, the DNA is TGTGCCAGCAGTTTTCGATGGGCGTTTCGCCTAGAGACCCAGTACTTC.

The chain combines TRBV5-6 with TRBJ1-1; 8 bases align to TRBD1. The CDR3 is 14 amino acids. Per germline, CDR1 SGHDT and CDR2 YYEEEE. V shed 1 base and J 3 bases; nucleotides not matched to a gene: 2. The CDR3 sequence: CASSLTGGDTEAFF. The CDR3 nucleotides are TGTGCCAGCAGCTTGACAGGGGGGGACACTGAAGCTTTCTTT.

This chain uses TRBV9 with TRBJ2-1; 10 positions agree with TRBD1. This CDR3 region has 15 residues. J was trimmed by 12 bases and V by 3 bases; bases with no gene match: 12. The germline gives CDR1 SGDLS, CDR2 YYNGEE. CDR3 coding DNA: TGTGCCAGCAGCGACACCGGGACAGGGGTTATTCGGCAGTTCTTC. It codes for CASSDTGTGVIRQFF.

This clone has a single count. The rearrangement uses TRBV7-3 and TRBJ2-1, with no clear D. In germline, CDR1 is SGHTA, CDR2 FQGTGA. Between the trimmed V and J ends, which lost 3 bases and 4 bases, there was a span of 19 bases. CDR3 length: 17 residues. The CDR3 nucleotides read TGTGCCAGCAGCTTGAGGCCTCTGGGTCCGGGTTACAATGAGCAGTTCTTC. Its translation: CASSLRPLGPGYNEQFF.

CDR3 in amino acids: CASRRTSTIYNEQFF. CDR3 DNA sequence: TGTGCCAGCAGGCGGACTAGCACCATTTACAATGAGCAGTTCTTC. The chain is built from TRBV7-2 and TRBJ2-1; TRBD2 matches at 8 bases. Germline CDR1 and CDR2: SGHTA and FQGNSA. Unmatched junction bases numbered 8, after V lost 6 bases and J lost 4 bases. The CDR3 runs 15 residues.

The sample holds one count of this clone. CDR3: CASSQDQGRRETQYF. DNA for the CDR3: TGTGCCAGCAGCCAAGATCAAGGGAGACGAGAGACCCAGTACTTC. This sequence joins TRBV14 and TRBJ2-5, with D possibly TRBD2 on 5 matching bases. The V end was cut by 0 bases, the J end by 4 bases, with 12 bases between. Germline V lookup: CDR1 SGHDN, CDR2 FVKESK. The CDR3 is 15 amino acids.

With respect to this clone: Mismatch with germline at one junction end may stem from a read error. This rearrangement joins TRBV28 to TRBJ1-4; D is uncertain. Germline V gene sequence: CDR1 MDHEN, CDR2 SYDVKM. The CDR3 is 12 residues long. The CDR3 loop is CASRPYNENLFF. CDR3 DNA: TGTGCCAGCAGGCCCTATAATGAAAACCTGTTTTTT.

The chain uses TRBV27 and TRBJ2-3; maybe TRBD1 (6 bases). Trimming shortened V by 5 bases and J by 6 bases, and 15 bases separated the two germline ends. The CDR3 sequence is 14 residues long. Germline V gene data show CDR1 as MNHEY and CDR2 as SMNVEV (reference sequence). This chain's CDR3 is CASSPRDTGDTQYF. CDR3 nucleotides: TGTGCCAGCAGTCCCCGGGACACCGGGGATACGCAGTATTTT.

The chain is built from TRBV6-5 and TRBJ1-4; 7 bases are a match to TRBD1. Germline loops: CDR1 MNHEY, CDR2 SVGAGI. The CDR3 has 14 amino acids. Trimming took 10 bases from V and 5 from J; bases not matched to a gene: 10. The CDR3 nucleotides are TGTGCCACCAAGAGGGACAGCAAAAATGAAAAACTGTTTTTT. Amino acid sequence: CATKRDSKNEKLFF.

V gene TRBV2 combines with J gene TRBJ2-3; 11 positions agree with TRBD1. CDR1 SNHLY and CDR2 FYNNEI come from the germline V gene. This CDR3 has 15 amino acids. The J segment lost 4 bases and the V segment lost 3 bases, leaving 3 bases of the junction unmatched. The CDR3 region has the DNA TGTGCCAGCAGTGAGGGGACAGGGGGGGCAGATACGCAGTATTTT. Translating gives CASSEGTGGADTQYF.

CDR3 sequence: CATSKAGGTDTQYF. In DNA, the CDR3 is TGTGCCACCAGTAAAGCGGGAGGGACGGATACGCAGTATTTT. The rearrangement uses TRBV24-1 and TRBJ2-3; 10 bases map to TRBD2. The V and J ends lost 6 bases and 6 bases, in that order; junction bases with no gene match: 5. Germline V CDR1 and CDR2: KGHDR, SFDVKD. CDR3 length: 14 amino acids.

The chain employs TRBV20-1 and TRBJ2-3; weak D call: TRBD1 (5 bases). The germline V gene encodes CDR1 DFQATT and CDR2 SNEGSKA (reference sequence). CDR3 length equals 13 residues. The V end lost 3 bases, the J end lost 3 bases, and 10 bases lay between the germline ends. The CDR3 reads CSASPQGTDTQYF. The DNA for the CDR3 is TGCAGTGCTAGTCCCCAGGGAACAGATACGCAGTATTTT.

The chain employs TRBV15 and TRBJ2-1, with 7 bases fitting TRBD2. There are 15 residues in the CDR3. The germline V gene has CDR1 LNHNV and CDR2 YYDKDF (reference sequence). V gave up 4 bases and J gave up 5 bases; unmatched junction bases: 8. CDR3 in amino acids: CATSTTKRGHNEQFF. The CDR3 DNA sequence: TGTGCCACCAGCACAACTAAGCGGGGCCACAATGAGCAGTTCTTC.

The chain recombines TRBV4-2 with TRBJ2-2, with 8 nucleotides matching TRBD1. V shed 3 bases, J shed 0 bases, and the junction held 0 bases outside the gene matches. The CDR3 runs to 15 residues. Germline lookup yields CDR1 LGHNA and CDR2 YNFKEQ. The CDR3 loop reads CASSQGQANTGELFF. The CDR3 nucleotides read TGTGCCAGCAGCCAGGGACAGGCGAACACCGGGGAGCTGTTTTTT.

This clone was observed a single time. The rearrangement links TRBV28 to TRBJ1-2, with no clear D. Deletions cut 5 bases from V and 4 bases from J, with 20 bases between. Germline-derived CDR1 and CDR2 are MDHEN and SYDVKM. The CDR3 loop spans 16 amino acids. CDR3 sequence: CASSPRSGRVGYGYTF. The CDR3 region has the DNA TGTGCCAGCAGTCCCCGAAGCGGGAGGGTCGGCTATGGCTACACCTTC.

This chain joins TRBV4-2 and TRBJ2-3; D may be TRBD2 (6 bases). There are 19 residues in the CDR3. Trimming cost V 0 bases and J 4 bases, with 23 bases left between them. Per germline, CDR1 LGHNA and CDR2 YNFKEQ. The CDR3 nucleotides read TGTGCCAGCAGCCAAGATCCAGGGCAACTAGCTCTGGGGGCAGATACGCAGTATTTT. Translating it yields CASSQDPGQLALGADTQYF.